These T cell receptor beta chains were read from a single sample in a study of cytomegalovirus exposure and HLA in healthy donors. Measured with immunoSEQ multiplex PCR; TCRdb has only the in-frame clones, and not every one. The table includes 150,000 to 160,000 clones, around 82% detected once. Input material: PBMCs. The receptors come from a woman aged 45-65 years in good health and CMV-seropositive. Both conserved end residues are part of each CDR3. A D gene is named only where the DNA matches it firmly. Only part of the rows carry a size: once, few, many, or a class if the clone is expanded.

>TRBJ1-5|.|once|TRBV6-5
TGTGCCAGCGGGCAGGGCGATCAGCCCCAGCATTTT
CASGQGDQPQHF
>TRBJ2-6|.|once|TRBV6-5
TGTGCCAGCAGTTACTCGAGGGCGGTAGGGGCCAACGTCCTGACTTTC
CASSYSRAVGANVLTF
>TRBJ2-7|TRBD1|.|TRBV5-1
TGCGCCAGCAGCGCTCCGGGACAGGGATCCTCGTACTCCTACGAGCAGTACTTC
CASSAPGQGSSYSYEQYF
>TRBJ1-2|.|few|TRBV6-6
TGTGCCAGCAGAAACGGGGATGGCTACACCTTC
CASRNGDGYTF
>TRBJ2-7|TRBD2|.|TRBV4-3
TGCGCCAGCAGCCAAGGGGTAGCGGGGGGGCTTGGGTACGAGCAGTACTTC
CASSQGVAGGLGYEQYF
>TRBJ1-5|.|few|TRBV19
TGTGCCAGTAGTATAGCTGCGGGCAGCTCCTATCAGCCCCAGCATTTT
CASSIAAGSSYQPQHF
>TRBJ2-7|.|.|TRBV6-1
TGTGCCAGCAGTGTCTCAATTGGGGGCGGAAGCTCCTACGAGCAGTGCTTC
CASSVSIGGGSSYEQCF
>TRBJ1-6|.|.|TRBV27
TGTGCCAGCAGTTTATCCGATAATTCACCCCTCCACTTT
CASSLSDNSPLHF
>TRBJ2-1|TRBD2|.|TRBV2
TGTGCCAGCAACTATCTAGCGGCGTACAATGAGCAGTTCTTC
CASNYLAAYNEQFF
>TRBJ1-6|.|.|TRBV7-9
TGTGCCAGCAGCTTAGAGGGAGGTTCACCCCTCCACTTT
CASSLEGGSPLHF
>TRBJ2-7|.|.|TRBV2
TGTGCCAGCAGTGGGTTTGACTCCCCGGGTTCCGAGCAGTACTTC
CASSGFDSPGSEQYF
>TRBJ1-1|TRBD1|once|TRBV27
TGTGCCAGCAGTTCGCCGGGACAGGGGCACACTGAAGCTTTCTTT
CASSSPGQGHTEAFF
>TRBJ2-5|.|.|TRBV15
TGTGCCACCAGCAGCTACAGGAACGGGCAAGAGACCCAGTACTTC
CATSSYRNGQETQYF
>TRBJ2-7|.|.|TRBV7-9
TGTGCCAGCAGCTATCCATCGGCAGGGGACAACGAGCAGTACTTC
CASSYPSAGDNEQYF
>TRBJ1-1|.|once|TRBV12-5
TGTGCTAGTGGGCGGGCGGGAACTGAAGCTTTCTTT
CASGRAGTEAFF
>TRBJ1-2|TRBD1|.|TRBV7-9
TGTGCCAGCAGCTTAGAACAGGGGACCTTCTATGGCTACACCTTC
CASSLEQGTFYGYTF
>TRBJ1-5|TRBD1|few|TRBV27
TGTGCCAGCAGCCCAATGGACAGGGGGACGGGTCAGCCCCAGCATTTT
CASSPMDRGTGQPQHF
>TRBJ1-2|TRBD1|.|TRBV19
TGTGCCAGTAACCCGACAGGGCTGGACCCTACTGGTGGCTACACCTTC
CASNPTGLDPTGGYTF
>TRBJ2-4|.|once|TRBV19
TGTGCCAGTAGTATAGCGAGGTTAGGCAAAAACATTCAGTACTTC
CASSIARLGKNIQYF
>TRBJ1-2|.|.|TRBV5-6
TGTGCCAGCAGCTTGCCAAATGGCGGCTACACCTTC
CASSLPNGGYTF
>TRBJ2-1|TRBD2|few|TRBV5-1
TGCGCCAGCTCGGGGGGGGGCCCGCCTATCGATGAGCAGTTCTTC
CASSGGGPPIDEQFF
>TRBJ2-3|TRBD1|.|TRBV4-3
TGCGCCAGCAGCCAAGATACAGGGCCACAGGGGGCGGCCGATACGCAGTATTTT
CASSQDTGPQGAADTQYF
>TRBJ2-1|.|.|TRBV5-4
TGTGCCAGCAGCTTAACGGCGGGGGCCAATCTATACAATGAGCAGTTCTTC
CASSLTAGANLYNEQFF
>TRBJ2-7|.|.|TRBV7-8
TGTGCCAGCAGCTCTTACACAACAGGGCCCATCGGGTTCATACCATACGAGCAGTACTTC
CASSSYTTGPIGFIPYEQYF
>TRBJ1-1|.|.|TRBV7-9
TGTGCCAGCAGCTTATTCGGGGTGAACACTGAAGCTTTCTTT
CASSLFGVNTEAFF
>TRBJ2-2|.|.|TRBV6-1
TGTGCCAGCACCGAAACAGCTTACACCGGGGAGCTGTTTTTT
CASTETAYTGELFF
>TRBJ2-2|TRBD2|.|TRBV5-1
TGCGCCAGCAGCCCCAGGACTAGCGGGGGGGCACGGGAGCTGTTTTTT
CASSPRTSGGARELFF
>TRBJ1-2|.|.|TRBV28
TGTGCCAGCAGTCTTTACGGGGGGAGCGGTGGCTACACCTTC
CASSLYGGSGGYTF
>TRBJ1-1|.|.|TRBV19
TGTGCCAGTAGTAAGTGGGGCATGAACACTGAAGCTTTCTTT
CASSKWGMNTEAFF
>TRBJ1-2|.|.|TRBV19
TGTGCCAGTAGTCCCACCGCCAGGGCGGGGGGCTACACCTTC
CASSPTARAGGYTF
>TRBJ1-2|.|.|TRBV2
TGTGCCAGCAGTGAAGCAGGGGTCTATGGCTACACCTTC
CASSEAGVYGYTF
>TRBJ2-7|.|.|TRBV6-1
TGTGCCAGCAGTGAAGAGGGGACTGAGGCCTACGAGCAGTACTTC
CASSEEGTEAYEQYF
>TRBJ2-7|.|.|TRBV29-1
TGCAGCGTTGAAGATCACACCAAGGAGGACTACGAGCAGTACTTC
CSVEDHTKEDYEQYF
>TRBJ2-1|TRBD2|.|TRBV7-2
TGTGCCAGCAGCTTAGAACCTAGCGGGGGCAATGAGCAGTTCTTC
CASSLEPSGGNEQFF
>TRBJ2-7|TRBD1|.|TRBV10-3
TGTGCCATCAGTGATGGGACCACCGGGACAGCCTACGAGCAGTACTTC
CAISDGTTGTAYEQYF
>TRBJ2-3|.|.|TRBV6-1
TGTGCCAGCAGTGGAGTTCCACTAGATACGCAGTATTTT
CASSGVPLDTQYF
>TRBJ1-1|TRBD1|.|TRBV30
TGTGCCTGGACCCTCGGACAGGGGGAAACTGAAGCTTTCTTT
CAWTLGQGETEAFF
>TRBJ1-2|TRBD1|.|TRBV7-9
TGTTCCAGCAGCTTCCAGGGGGCGGTTAGATATGGCTACACCTTC
CSSSFQGAVRYGYTF
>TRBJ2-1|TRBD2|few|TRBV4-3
TGCGCCAGCAGCCAGCGAGTAGCGGGGGATGAGCAGTTCTTC
CASSQRVAGDEQFF
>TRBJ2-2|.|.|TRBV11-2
TGTGCCAGCAGCCGCTTGGTGGGCGGGGGCAACACCGGGGAGCTGTTTTTT
CASSRLVGGGNTGELFF
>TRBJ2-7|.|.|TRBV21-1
TGTGCCAGAAAGCGGGCAGGTTTCTCCTACGAGCAGTACTTC
CARKRAGFSYEQYF
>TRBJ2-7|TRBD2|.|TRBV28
TGTGCCAGCAGTCCCTCCGGGGGGGGGAACGAGCAGTACTTC
CASSPSGGGNEQYF
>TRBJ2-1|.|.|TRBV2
TGTGCCAGCAGTTCGGAACTACAGGGTAGGGAATCCAATGAGCAGTTCTTC
CASSSELQGRESNEQFF
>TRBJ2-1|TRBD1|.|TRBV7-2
TGTGCCAGCAGCTCCGTCCGGGGACAGGGAAAATTCTTC
CASSSVRGQGKFF